Described below is a single T cell receptor (beta chain) sequence and its context. The sample comes from a study of cytomegalovirus exposure and HLA in healthy donors. The V end was cut by 2 bases, the J end by 0 bases, with 5 bases between. This CDR3 is 14 amino acids long. Germline CDR1 is SGHRS and CDR2 is YFSETQ. A multiplex PCR was run with 60 Vbeta primers and 13 Jbeta primers. Repertoires were generated with immunoSEQ multiplex PCR, while TCRdb's copy carries only in-frame clones and drops some. Altogether 150,000 to 200,000 clones are present, 65% to 70% being singletons, with the ten largest covering about 10%.

The genes are TRBV5-1 and TRBJ1-4; D gene unclear. The sequence derives from a man aged 30 to 45 in good health and CMV-seropositive. Sequencing used PBMCs. CDR3 in DNA: TGCGCCAGCAGCTTCAGTGCAACTAATGAAAAACTGTTTTTT. Encoded protein: CASSFSATNEKLFF.